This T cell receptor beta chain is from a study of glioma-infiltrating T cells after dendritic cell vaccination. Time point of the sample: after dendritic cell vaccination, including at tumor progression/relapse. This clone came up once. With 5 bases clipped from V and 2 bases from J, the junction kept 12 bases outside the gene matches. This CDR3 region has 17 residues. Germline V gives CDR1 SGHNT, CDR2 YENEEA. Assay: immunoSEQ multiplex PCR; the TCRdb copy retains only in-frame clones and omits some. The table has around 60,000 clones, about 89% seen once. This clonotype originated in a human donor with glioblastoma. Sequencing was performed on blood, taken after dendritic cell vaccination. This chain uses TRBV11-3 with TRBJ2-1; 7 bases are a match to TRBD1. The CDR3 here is CASSKKPVRGTYNEQFF. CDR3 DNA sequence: TGTGCCAGCAGCAAGAAACCCGTCAGGGGGACCTACAATGAGCAGTTCTTC.